Following are 18 T cell receptor beta chains from one sample sequenced in a study of OX40 agonist ivuxolimab in advanced cancers. The data were produced by immunoSEQ multiplex PCR, yet TCRdb's version contains in-frame clones alone and is incomplete. The table lists some 50,000 clones, around 84% of them singletons. The sample consisted of CD4+ or CD8+ T cells sorted from blood, taken in a trial of the OX40 agonist ivuxolimab. These receptor sequences come from an adult with an advanced solid tumor such as melanoma, head and neck, liver or kidney cancer.

This chain connects TRBV6-5 to TRBJ2-5; 8 nucleotides align to TRBD1. The CDR3 runs 15 residues. Germline CDR1 and CDR2: MNHEY and SVGAGI. The V segment lost 4 bases and the J segment 2 bases; nucleotides outside the gene matches: 6. The DNA for the CDR3 is TGTGCCAGCAGTTCTGCAGGGGGCTTTCAAGAGACCCAGTACTTC. This sequence encodes CASSSAGGFQETQYF.

The chain employs TRBV21-1 and TRBJ1-1; no check of the table's D call, TRBD1, against the DNA was made. TRBV21-1 is recorded as a pseudogene. The CDR3 extends over 18 amino acids. CDR3 DNA sequence: TGTGCCAGCAGCAAAGAAATGTGGACAATAAGTCCGAACACTGAAGCTTTCTTT. Its translation is CASSKEMWTISPNTEAFF.

For the CDR3, the DNA is TGTGCCAGACAGGGTGTGGGGACAGATACGCAGTATTTT. This sequence encodes CARQGVGTDTQYF. This chain joins TRBV2 and TRBJ2-3; TRBD1 is a possible D gene (6 bases). The CDR3 is made up of 13 amino acids. Trimming took 9 bases from V and 3 from J, leaving 13 bases between them. CDR1 and CDR2 from the germline V gene are SNHLY and FYNNEI.

The gene calls are TRBV14 and TRBJ1-2, with TRBD1 matching 8 bases. The germline CDR1 and CDR2 sequences are SGHDN and FVKESK. V shed 4 bases and J 2 bases; nucleotides not matched to a gene: 3. CDR3 length equals 14 residues. CDR3 region: CASSPRDRNYGYTF. The DNA for the CDR3 is TGTGCCAGCAGCCCCCGGGACAGGAACTATGGCTACACCTTC. Complete variable domain (other parts from reference TRBV14 and TRBJ1-2): EAGVTQFPSHSVIEKGQTVTLRCDPISGHDNLYWYRRVMGKEIKFLLHFVKESKQDESGMPNNRFLAERTGGTYSTLKVQPAELEDSGVYFCASSPRDRNYGYTFGSGTRLTVV.

The V and J genes are TRBV15 and TRBJ2-5; TRBD1 is a possible D gene (5 bases). Germline CDR1 and CDR2: LNHNV and YYDKDF (reference sequence). The CDR3 spans 14 residues. V lost 4 bases and J lost 2, with 11 bases in between. Here the CDR3 DNA reads TGTGCCACCAGCACAGGGTTAAGGCAAGAGACCCAGTACTTC. This codes for CATSTGLRQETQYF.

This clone appeared a single time. J is TRBJ2-1 and V is TRBV7-9, with TRBD1 matching 11 bases. The CDR3 runs 14 residues. V lost 5 bases, J lost 8 bases, and 5 bases stayed unmatched. CDR1 and CDR2 (germline): SEHNR, FQNEAQ (reference sequence). The CDR3 loop is CASSPGTGGDEQFF. CDR3 in DNA: TGTGCCAGCAGCCCAGGGACAGGGGGAGATGAGCAGTTCTTC.

This clone is classed as large. The sample has other DNA sequences that encode this CDR3 too. This rearrangement joins TRBV11-2 to TRBJ1-2, with TRBD1 matching over 8 bases. Trimming removed 5 bases from V and 5 bases from J; junction bases left unmatched: 7. Germline assignment: CDR1 SGHAT and CDR2 FQNNGV. This CDR3 region has 14 residues. CDR3 amino acids: CASSKGGQGYGYTF. CDR3 in DNA: TGTGCCAGCAGCAAAGGCGGACAGGGTTATGGCTACACCTTC.

The V and J genes are TRBV11-2 and TRBJ2-3, with 9 bases that match TRBD2. The ends lost 5 bases at V and 6 bases at J; junction bases unmatched: 9. CDR1 and CDR2 (germline): SGHAT, FQNNGV. This CDR3 region has 15 residues. This CDR3 reads CASSRGGRAGDTQYF. In DNA, the CDR3 is TGTGCCAGCAGCCGTGGCGGGAGGGCGGGGGATACGCAGTATTTT. Full variable domain (outside the CDR3, taken from reference TRBV11-2 and TRBJ2-3): EAGVAQSPRYKIIEKRQSVAFWCNPISGHATLYWYQQILGQGPKLLIQFQNNGVVDDSQLPKDRFSAERLKGVDSTLKIQPAKLEDSAVYLCASSRGGRAGDTQYFGPGTRLTVL.

The chain carries TRBV25-1 and TRBJ2-4; perhaps TRBD2 as D (5 bases). V lost 3 bases, J lost 0 bases, and 12 bases lay in between. This CDR3 has 16 residues. CDR1 and CDR2 from the germline V gene are MGHDK and SYGVNS. The CDR3 is CASSERSGIAKNIQYF. The CDR3 coding sequence is TGTGCCAGCAGTGAGCGGTCGGGAATAGCCAAAAACATTCAGTACTTC.

The chain's CDR3 is CASSAPPPDRVSYEQYF. CDR3 sequence (DNA): TGTGCCAGCAGCGCACCCCCCCCGGACAGGGTCTCCTACGAGCAGTACTTC. The chain employs TRBV7-6 and TRBJ2-7, with 8 bases that match TRBD1. V lost 5 bases, J lost 0 bases, and 12 bases stayed unmatched. The CDR3 is 17 amino acids. In germline, CDR1 is SGHVS, CDR2 FNYEAQ.

The chain employs TRBV19 and TRBJ2-1, with 7 positions matching TRBD2. V shed 3 bases and J 8 bases; nucleotides not matched to a gene: 7. Per the germline V gene, CDR1 is LNHDA and CDR2 is SQIVND (reference sequence). The CDR3 length is 14 residues. Here the CDR3 reads CASSMRREIDEQFF. The CDR3, as DNA: TGTGCCAGTAGTATGAGGCGGGAGATCGATGAGCAGTTCTTC. The full variable domain, completed using reference TRBV19 and TRBJ2-1, is DGGITQSPKYLFRKEGQNVTLSCEQNLNHDAMYWYRQDPGQGLRLIYYSQIVNDFQKGDIAEGYSVSREKKESFPLTVTSAQKNPTAFYLCASSMRREIDEQFFGPGTRLTVL.

V usage is TRBV27 and J usage is TRBJ2-3, with TRBD2 matching over 10 bases. Germline loops: CDR1 MNHEY, CDR2 SMNVEV (reference sequence). This CDR3 is built from 16 residues. The ends lost 2 bases at V and 5 bases at J; junction bases unmatched: 7. The CDR3 bases are TGTGCCAGCAGTTTAGGCCTAGCGGGAGTCCAAGATACGCAGTATTTT. It is translated as CASSLGLAGVQDTQYF.

The CDR3 loop is CASSLVQASSYEQYF. CDR3 nucleotides: TGCGCCAGCAGCTTGGTGCAGGCAAGCTCCTACGAGCAGTACTTC. The chain recombines TRBV5-1 with TRBJ2-7, with D unclear. The germline V and J ends were trimmed by 0 bases and 0 bases, with 10 bases remaining between them. The CDR3 has 15 amino acids. Germline assignment: CDR1 SGHRS and CDR2 YFSETQ.

The chain combines TRBV14 with TRBJ1-3; no clear D. The germline CDR1 and CDR2 sequences are SGHDN and FVKESK. V lost 3 bases, J lost 3 bases, and 15 bases lay in between. The CDR3 sequence is 16 residues long. CDR3 amino acids: CASSHGQPGLGNTIYF. The CDR3 DNA reads TGTGCCAGCAGCCATGGGCAGCCTGGTCTTGGAAACACCATATATTTT. The whole variable domain, remainder taken from reference TRBV14 and TRBJ1-3, is EAGVTQFPSHSVIEKGQTVTLRCDPISGHDNLYWYRRVMGKEIKFLLHFVKESKQDESGMPNNRFLAERTGGTYSTLKVQPAELEDSGVYFCASSHGQPGLGNTIYFGEGSWLTVV.

This chain joins TRBV4-1 and TRBJ1-4; D unresolved. This CDR3 comprises 14 residues. V dropped 0 bases and J dropped 7 bases, with 9 bases sitting between them. The V gene's germline CDR1 is MGHRA and CDR2 YSYEKL. The CDR3 DNA reads as TGCGCCAGCAGCCAAGAAGAAGCTACTGAAAAACTGTTTTTT. Translation: CASSQEEATEKLFF.

This rearrangement joins TRBV7-9 to TRBJ2-1, with a tentative D call TRBD1 (6 bases). V lost 5 bases to trimming and J lost 9 bases, with 20 bases between them. This CDR3 is built from 15 residues. Germline values: CDR1 SEHNR, CDR2 FQNEAQ (reference sequence). The CDR3 bases are TGTGCCAGCAGCCCCTCGCAGGGGATTGAAAGTGAGCAGTTCTTC. This encodes CASSPSQGIESEQFF.

The CDR3 loop is CASSPTSGASYEQYF. DNA of the CDR3: TGTGCCAGCAGTCCTACTAGCGGGGCGTCCTACGAGCAGTACTTC. The V gene is TRBV27, the J gene TRBJ2-7; 10 nucleotides align to TRBD2. Germline assignment: CDR1 MNHEY and CDR2 SMNVEV (reference sequence). The junction had 5 bases not matched to a gene; V was cut back by 5 bases and J by 1 base. CDR3 length equals 15 residues.

The chain recombines TRBV10-2 with TRBJ1-6; tentatively, D is TRBD1 (6 bases). From germline, CDR1 is WSHSY and CDR2 SAAADI. Trimming shortened V by 7 bases and J by 1 base, and 11 bases separated the two germline ends. The CDR3 covers 15 residues. The CDR3: CASNADRSYNSPLHF. CDR3 nucleotide sequence: TGCGCCAGCAACGCGGACAGATCCTATAATTCACCCCTCCACTTT.